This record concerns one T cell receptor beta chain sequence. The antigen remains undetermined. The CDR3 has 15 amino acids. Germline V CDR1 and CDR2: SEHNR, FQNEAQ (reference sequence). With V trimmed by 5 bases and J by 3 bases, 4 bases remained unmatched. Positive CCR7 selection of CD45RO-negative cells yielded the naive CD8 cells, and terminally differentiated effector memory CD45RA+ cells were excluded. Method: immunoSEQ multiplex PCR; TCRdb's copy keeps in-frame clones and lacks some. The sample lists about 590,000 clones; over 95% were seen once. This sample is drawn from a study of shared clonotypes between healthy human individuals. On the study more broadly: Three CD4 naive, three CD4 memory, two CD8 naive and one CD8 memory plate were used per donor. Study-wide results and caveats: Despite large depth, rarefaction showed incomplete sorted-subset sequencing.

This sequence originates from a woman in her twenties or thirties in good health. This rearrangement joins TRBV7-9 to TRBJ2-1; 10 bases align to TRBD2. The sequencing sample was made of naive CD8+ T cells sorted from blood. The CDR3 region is CASSRASGSYNEQFF. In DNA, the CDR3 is TGTGCCAGCAGCCGAGCTAGCGGGAGCTACAATGAGCAGTTCTTC.